These 29 T cell receptor beta chains originate from one sample sequenced in a study of CD8+ T cells in alopecia areata. cDNA reverse transcribed from extracted RNA served as the sequencing template. Clones were read by immunoSEQ multiplex PCR, and TCRdb kept only the in-frame ones, dropping some. The sample records fewer than 100,000 clones, 40% to 45% being singletons. Sequencing input: CD4+ T cells sorted from blood. The receptors stem from a human donor with alopecia areata.

This chain joins TRBV5-1 and TRBJ1-2; D uncertain. The CDR3 spans 14 residues. Trimming took off 0 bases at V and 3 bases at J, with 9 bases between the two ends. Germline CDR1 is SGHRS and CDR2 is YFSETQ. The CDR3 DNA reads as TGCGCCAGCAGCTTGGGAGTCAGCGACTATGGCTACACCTTC. This translates into CASSLGVSDYGYTF. Drawing the rest from reference TRBV5-1 and TRBJ1-2, the complete variable domain is KAGVTQTPRYLIKTRGQQVTLSCSPISGHRSVSWYQQTPGQGLQFLFEYFSETQRNKGNFPGRFSGRQFSNSRSEMNVSTLELGDSALYLCASSLGVSDYGYTFGSGTRLTVV.

This rearrangement joins TRBV5-4 to TRBJ2-5, with D perhaps matching TRBD2 (5 bases). Trimming removed 2 bases at V and 4 bases at J, with 12 bases between. This CDR3 region has 14 residues. Germline V CDR1 and CDR2: SGHNT, YYREEE (reference sequence). As DNA, the CDR3 is TGTGCCAGCAGCTTAGCACAGCGGCGAGAGACCCAGTACTTC. Amino acid sequence: CASSLAQRRETQYF.

This clone has only a few counts. V usage is TRBV29-1 and J usage is TRBJ2-7; 10 bases fit TRBD1. J gave up 5 bases and V 0 bases, and 4 bases lay outside the gene matches. The CDR3 totals 14 residues. Germline CDR1 is SQVTM and CDR2 is ANQGSEA. The CDR3 reads CSVEEGTGEDEQYF. CDR3 DNA: TGCAGCGTTGAAGAGGGGACAGGGGAAGACGAGCAGTACTTC.

In this sample, this clone turned up a few times. V usage is TRBV4-3 and J usage is TRBJ2-3, with unresolved D. The germline gives CDR1 LGHNA, CDR2 YSLEER. V was pared by 0 bases and J by 4 bases, with 8 bases between. The CDR3 has 14 residues. CDR3 amino acids: CASSQENWADTQYF. The DNA for the CDR3 is TGCGCCAGCAGCCAAGAAAACTGGGCAGATACGCAGTATTTT.

This chain links TRBV28 with TRBJ1-5; D is unresolved. The length of the CDR3 is 14 residues. The germline V gene encodes CDR1 MDHEN and CDR2 SYDVKM. Trimming shortened V by 5 bases and J by 1 base, and 9 bases separated the two germline ends. The CDR3 reads CASSASGSNQPQHF. The CDR3, as DNA: TGTGCCAGCAGTGCGTCAGGAAGCAATCAGCCCCAGCATTTT.

This clone was seen a handful of times. The chain couples TRBV5-4 to TRBJ1-1, with 8 bases matching TRBD1. J was trimmed by 4 bases and V by 0 bases; bases with no gene match: 2. This CDR3 comprises 14 residues. Germline V gene sequence: CDR1 SGHNT, CDR2 YYREEE (reference sequence). CDR3 loop: CASSLAGGGTEAFF. CDR3 DNA sequence: TGTGCCAGCAGCTTGGCAGGGGGCGGCACTGAAGCTTTCTTT.

In its sample, this clone was seen a few times. The chain recombines TRBV7-2 with TRBJ2-5; 9 bases line up with TRBD2. The germline V gene has CDR1 SGHTA and CDR2 FQGNSA. The CDR3 sequence is 16 residues long. The V and J ends lost 5 bases and 5 bases, in that order; junction bases with no gene match: 12. CDR3 DNA sequence: TGTGCCAGCAGCCCGCCTCGAGCGGGGGGTGGGGAGACCCAGTACTTC. Its translation: CASSPPRAGGGETQYF.

J is TRBJ2-3 and V is TRBV29-1; D remains ambiguous. The CDR3 length is 12 residues. The germline V gene encodes CDR1 SQVTM and CDR2 ANQGSEA. The V end was cut by 4 bases, the J end by 3 bases, with 8 bases between. This chain's CDR3 is CSVAETTDTQYF. The CDR3 region has the DNA TGCAGCGTTGCAGAGACGACAGATACGCAGTATTTT.

This clone was recorded a few times. This chain uses TRBV18 with TRBJ1-2, with 8 bases fitting TRBD1. The CDR3 loop spans 15 amino acids. V dropped 3 bases and J dropped 4; count of bases not matched to a gene: 7. Germline lookup yields CDR1 KGHSH and CDR2 LQKENI. CDR3 in amino acids: CASSPGQEIIYGYTF. CDR3 DNA: TGTGCCAGCTCACCGGGACAGGAGATTATCTATGGCTACACCTTC.

This clone turned up a few times. The J gene is TRBJ1-5, the V gene TRBV19; the D is unclear. V was cut by 6 bases and J by 5 bases, with 11 bases left in between. Looked up from germline, CDR1 is LNHDA and CDR2 is SQIVND (reference sequence). The CDR3 is 13 residues long. The CDR3 loop is CASSSDTDQPQHF. As DNA, the CDR3 is TGTGCCAGTAGCTCAGACACCGATCAGCCCCAGCATTTT.

The rearrangement uses TRBV30 and TRBJ2-5; D remains ambiguous. In germline, CDR1 is GTSNPN, CDR2 SVGIG (reference sequence). This CDR3 contains 12 residues. V dropped 0 bases and J dropped 7 bases, with 9 bases sitting between them. CDR3 coding DNA: TGTGCCTGGAGTGTAGGCCCCGGGACCCAGTACTTC. Protein sequence: CAWSVGPGTQYF.

The rearrangement joins TRBV29-1 to TRBJ1-4; TRBD1 matches at 7 bases. The CDR3 runs 14 residues. Unmatched junction bases numbered 10, after V lost 5 bases and J lost 7 bases. The germline gives CDR1 SQVTM, CDR2 ANQGSEA. The CDR3 DNA reads TGCAGCGTTTCCCCAGGGGGGCAGGGTGAAAAACTGTTTTTT. Translating gives CSVSPGGQGEKLFF.

The chain uses TRBV2 and TRBJ2-2; D might be TRBD1 (5 bases). The CDR3 spans 15 residues. Trimming stripped 6 bases from V and 3 bases from J, with 14 bases between. Germline V gene sequence: CDR1 SNHLY, CDR2 FYNNEI. Here the CDR3 reads CASSLISGHTGELFF. For the CDR3, the DNA is TGTGCCAGCAGCTTGATCTCAGGGCACACCGGGGAGCTGTTTTTT.

This chain uses TRBV30 with TRBJ1-1; D is undetermined. The CDR3 is made up of 13 amino acids. Germline CDR1 GTSNPN, CDR2 SVGIG (reference sequence). Trimming removed 4 bases at V and 3 bases at J, with 12 bases between. This chain's CDR3 is CAWIRASDTEAFF. For the CDR3, the DNA is TGTGCCTGGATACGGGCGTCGGACACTGAAGCTTTCTTT.

The chain couples TRBV29-1 to TRBJ2-6; perhaps TRBD1 as D (5 bases). V was cut by 7 bases and J by 3 bases, with 10 bases left in between. Germline V lookup: CDR1 SQVTM, CDR2 ANQGSEA. The length of the CDR3 is 13 residues. In nucleotides, the CDR3 is TGCAGCGCGGCAGGGCTTGGGGCCAACGTCCTGACTTTC. It is translated as CSAAGLGANVLTF. Variable domain in full (rest from reference TRBV29-1 and TRBJ2-6): SAVISQKPSRDICQRGTSLTIQCQVDSQVTMMFWYRQQPGQSLTLIATANQGSEATYESGFVIDKFPISRPNLTFSTLTVSNMSPEDSSIYLCSAAGLGANVLTFGAGSRLTVL.

This sequence joins TRBV30 and TRBJ2-7; D is unresolved. Germline V lookup: CDR1 GTSNPN, CDR2 SVGIG (reference sequence). This CDR3 spans 13 amino acids. V was pared by 4 bases and J by 2 bases, with 12 bases between. This chain's CDR3 is CAWNRRAPYEQYF. The CDR3 DNA reads as TGTGCCTGGAATCGCCGGGCCCCCTACGAGCAGTACTTC.

The chain has TRBV10-3 and TRBJ2-7, with D maybe TRBD1 (5 bases). This CDR3 has 13 residues. The V gene lost 11 bases and the J gene lost 0 bases, with 14 bases spanning the gap. Germline CDR1 ENHRY, CDR2 SYGVKD. CDR3 sequence (DNA): TGTGCCTTTAGGCGCGACAGCTCCTACGAGCAGTACTTC. Translation: CAFRRDSSYEQYF.

The rearrangement joins TRBV7-2 to TRBJ2-3; 9 nucleotides agree with TRBD2. The CDR3 runs 16 residues. Germline CDR1 and CDR2: SGHTA and FQGNSA. The V segment lost 2 bases and the J segment 2 bases; nucleotides outside the gene matches: 5. The CDR3 sequence: CASSLRGGAPTDTQYF. The CDR3 DNA is TGTGCCAGCAGCTTACGCGGGGGGGCTCCCACAGATACGCAGTATTTT.

CDR3 region: CASSKTGRADGYTF. CDR3 in DNA: TGTGCCAGCAGCAAGACGGGACGTGCAGATGGCTACACCTTC. The rearrangement joins TRBV7-3 to TRBJ1-2, with D tentatively TRBD1 (5 bases). CDR1 and CDR2 (germline): SGHTA, FQGTGA. The CDR3 is 14 residues long. V was cut by 5 bases and J by 6 bases, with 16 bases left in between.

This clone was seen more than once but under ten times. The V and J genes are TRBV29-1 and TRBJ2-7; 11 bases fit TRBD1. Germline V gene sequence: CDR1 SQVTM, CDR2 ANQGSEA. The CDR3 spans 14 residues. The junction had 7 bases not matched to a gene; V was cut back by 4 bases and J by 5 bases. The CDR3 DNA reads as TGCAGCGTTGGTGGACAGGGGGCGGTCCACGAGCAGTACTTC. This encodes CSVGGQGAVHEQYF.

The chain is built from TRBV29-1 and TRBJ2-6; D remains ambiguous. CDR3 length: 15 residues. With 5 bases removed from V and 0 bases from J, the gap between germline ends came to 11 bases. The germline V gene encodes CDR1 SQVTM and CDR2 ANQGSEA. For the CDR3, the DNA is TGCAGCGTTCGGGCGCGCCTCTCTGGGGCCAACGTCCTGACTTTC. Residues: CSVRARLSGANVLTF.

The chain employs TRBV27 and TRBJ2-3, with 8 positions matching TRBD2. From germline, CDR1 is MNHEY and CDR2 SMNVEV (reference sequence). CDR3 length equals 14 residues. V lost 10 bases to trimming and J lost 1 base; unmatched junction nucleotides: 7. The CDR3 reads CATAGGPRTDTQYF. The CDR3 coding sequence is TGTGCCACCGCGGGGGGCCCCCGCACAGATACGCAGTATTTT.

The chain employs TRBV28 and TRBJ2-5; a possible D gene is TRBD1 (5 bases). Trimming left V 6 bases short and J 0 bases short, with 11 bases between. The CDR3 sequence is 14 residues long. Germline CDR1 is MDHEN and CDR2 is SYDVKM. The CDR3 protein is CASREQANQETQYF. The CDR3 DNA is TGTGCCAGCAGAGAACAGGCGAACCAAGAGACCCAGTACTTC.

This clone was seen a single time. The rearrangement links TRBV30 to TRBJ2-5, with D perhaps TRBD2 (5 bases). CDR3 length: 13 residues. Germline-derived CDR1 and CDR2 are GTSNPN and SVGIG (reference sequence). V was clipped by 4 bases and J by 3 bases, with 12 bases between them. The CDR3, as DNA: TGTGCCTGGAAAACGGCGGGCAAAGAGACCCAGTACTTC. It codes for CAWKTAGKETQYF.

The rearrangement links TRBV28 to TRBJ2-2, with D perhaps matching TRBD1 (6 bases). Trimming removed 6 bases from V and 0 bases from J, with 11 bases in between. The germline CDR1 and CDR2 sequences are MDHEN and SYDVKM. CDR3 length: 15 residues. This CDR3 is CASSTGTPNTGELFF. CDR3 nucleotides: TGTGCCAGCAGCACCGGGACACCGAACACCGGGGAGCTGTTTTTT. Using reference TRBV28 and TRBJ2-2 for the parts outside the CDR3, the full variable domain is DVKVTQSSRYLVKRTGEKVFLECVQDMDHENMFWYRQDPGLGLRLIYFSYDVKMKEKGDIPEGYSVSREKKERFSLILESASTNQTSMYLCASSTGTPNTGELFFGEGSRLTVL.

This chain connects TRBV18 to TRBJ2-2; D remains unclear. The germline gives CDR1 KGHSH, CDR2 LQKENI. The CDR3 spans 11 residues. The V gene lost 0 bases and the J gene lost 7 bases, with 0 bases spanning the gap. Here the CDR3 reads CASSPPGELFF. The CDR3 DNA sequence: TGTGCCAGCTCACCACCCGGGGAGCTGTTTTTT.

V usage is TRBV5-1 and J usage is TRBJ1-1, with D perhaps matching TRBD1 (6 bases). Germline V lookup: CDR1 SGHRS, CDR2 YFSETQ. The V end was cut by 4 bases, the J end by 4 bases, with 14 bases between. The CDR3 spans 14 residues. CDR3: CASSLQGSRTEAFF. CDR3 in DNA: TGCGCCAGCAGCCTACAGGGCAGTCGCACTGAAGCTTTCTTT.

The rearrangement links TRBV2 to TRBJ2-7; TRBD2 is a possible D gene (6 bases). V lost 6 bases and J lost 2, with 14 bases in between. CDR1 is SNHLY and CDR2 is FYNNEI in the germline V gene. The CDR3 extends over 14 amino acids. The CDR3 sequence: CASSPSVITYEQYF. Written as DNA, the CDR3 is TGTGCCAGCAGCCCTAGCGTGATAACCTACGAGCAGTACTTC.

This chain joins TRBV11-2 and TRBJ2-7; tentatively, D is TRBD2 (5 bases). The CDR3 is 12 residues long. Germline assignment: CDR1 SGHAT and CDR2 FQNNGV. The germline V and J ends were trimmed by 5 bases and 3 bases, with 8 bases remaining between them. CDR3 loop: CASSRRDYEQYF. The CDR3 DNA reads TGTGCCAGCAGCCGCCGGGACTACGAGCAGTACTTC.